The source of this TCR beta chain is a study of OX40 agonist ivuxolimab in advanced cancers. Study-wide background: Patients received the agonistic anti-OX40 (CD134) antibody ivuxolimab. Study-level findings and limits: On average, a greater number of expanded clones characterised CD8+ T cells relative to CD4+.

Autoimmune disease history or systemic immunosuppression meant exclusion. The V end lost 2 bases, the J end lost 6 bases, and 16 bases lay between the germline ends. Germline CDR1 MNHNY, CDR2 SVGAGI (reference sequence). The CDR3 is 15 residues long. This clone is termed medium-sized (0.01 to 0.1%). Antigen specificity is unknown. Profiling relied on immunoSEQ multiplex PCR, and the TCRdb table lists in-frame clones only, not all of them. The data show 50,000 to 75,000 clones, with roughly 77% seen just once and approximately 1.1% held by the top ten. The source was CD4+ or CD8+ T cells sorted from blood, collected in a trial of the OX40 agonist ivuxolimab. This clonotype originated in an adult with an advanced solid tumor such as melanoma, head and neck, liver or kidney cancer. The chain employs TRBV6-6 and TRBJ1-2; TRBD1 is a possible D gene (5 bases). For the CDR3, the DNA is TGTGCCAGCAGTTACGGAGGGGTCCTTGCTCATGGCTACACCTTC. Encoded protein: CASSYGGVLAHGYTF.